A selection of T cell receptor beta chains follows, all from one sample in a study of shared clonotypes between healthy human individuals. Libraries were prepared by immunoSEQ multiplex PCR; TCRdb keeps only in-frame clonotypes and omits some of them. Of some 1.4 million clones listed, around 95% are singletons. The specimen was naive CD4+ T cells sorted from blood. The receptors come from a man aged 30 to 45 in good health. CDR3s include the opening cysteine and the closing phenylalanine or tryptophan. D genes are given only for firm matches. A clone size is listed for some rows: how often the clone was seen (once, few, many), or a class if it is expanded.

v_call	j_call	clone_size	d_call	cdr3_nt	cdr3_aa
TRBV6-5	TRBJ2-7	-	-	TGTGCCAGCAGTCAGCGGAGAGGGCCCTCCCGCGAGCAGTACTTC	CASSQRRGPSREQYF
TRBV10-3	TRBJ2-3	-	-	TGTGCCATCAGCCCTAGCACAGATACGCAGTATTTT	CAISPSTDTQYF
TRBV4-3	TRBJ2-2	-	-	TGCGCCAGCAGCCACACGGGGAACACCGGGGAGCTGTTTTTT	CASSHTGNTGELFF
TRBV6-5	TRBJ2-1	once	TRBD2	TGTGCCAGCAGTTTCCGGGAGGGCCTTGGTAATGAGCAGTTCTTC	CASSFREGLGNEQFF
TRBV4-1	TRBJ2-3	-	TRBD2	TGCGCCAGCAGCCAAGATGAAGGCGGGAGGACAGATACGCAGTATTTT	CASSQDEGGRTDTQYF
TRBV5-1	TRBJ2-3	-	-	TGCGCCAGCAGCCCATGGTCAGATACGCAGTATTTT	CASSPWSDTQYF
TRBV29-1	TRBJ2-3	-	-	TGCAGCGTTGACTACGGTCACACAGATACGCAGTATTTT	CSVDYGHTDTQYF
TRBV27	TRBJ2-1	-	-	TGTGCCAGCAGTTTACCACCTTACAATGAGCAGTTCTTC	CASSLPPYNEQFF
TRBV7-3	TRBJ2-2	-	TRBD2	TGTGCCAGCAGCTTAATAGGGGGACTAGCGGGAGGAACTCGCGGGGAGCTGTTTTTT	CASSLIGGLAGGTRGELFF
TRBV11-2	TRBJ2-7	-	-	TGTGCCAGCAACCCCCGTCAGCTGTTACCCTACGAGCAGTACTTC	CASNPRQLLPYEQYF
TRBV18	TRBJ2-1	-	-	TGTGCCAGCTCACCCGCAACGAGCTCCTACAATGAGCAGTTCTTC	CASSPATSSYNEQFF
TRBV27	TRBJ2-1	-	TRBD2	TGTGCCAGCAGTTTAATGGGACTAGCCCTGTCCTACAATGAGCAGTTCTTC	CASSLMGLALSYNEQFF
TRBV6-5	TRBJ2-7	-	-	TGTGCCAGCAGCCCCAGCGTAATCTACGAGCAGTACTTC	CASSPSVIYEQYF
TRBV6-1	TRBJ2-7	-	-	TGTGCCAGCAGGAGGTCAAGCTCCTACGAGCAGTACTTC	CASRRSSSYEQYF
TRBV10-3	TRBJ2-1	once	TRBD2	TGTGCCATCACTTCCACCGGGACTAGCGGTTTCCTCTCCTACAATGAGCAGTTCTTC	CAITSTGTSGFLSYNEQFF
TRBV18	TRBJ2-1	-	-	TGTGCCAGCTCACCGTCTGCGAATGAGCAGTTCTTC	CASSPSANEQFF
TRBV9	TRBJ2-7	-	-	TGTGCCAGCAGCAGGGACAAAGGGAACCACGAGCAGTACTTC	CASSRDKGNHEQYF
TRBV5-4	TRBJ2-3	-	TRBD2	TGTGCCAGCAGCGCTCGACTAGCGGGAGTAGGGGCCATGGATACGCAGTATTTT	CASSARLAGVGAMDTQYF
TRBV6-5	TRBJ2-5	-	TRBD2	TGTGCCAGCAGTTCGGGGGGAAACCAAGAGACCCAGTACTTC	CASSSGGNQETQYF
TRBV19	TRBJ1-1	-	-	TGTGCCAGTAGTCCGGACCACGCAGCTTTCTTT	CASSPDHAAFF
TRBV6-6	TRBJ2-7	-	-	TGTGCCAGCAGTTTCTCAGGGTTAGGCTACGAGCAGTACTTC	CASSFSGLGYEQYF
TRBV10-3	TRBJ2-3	-	TRBD1	TGTGCCATCAGTGGGCAGGGGGCAGATACGCAGTATTTT	CAISGQGADTQYF
TRBV28	TRBJ2-5	-	TRBD2	TGTGCCAGCAGTTTATACCCTAGCGGGATTGAGACCCAGTACTTC	CASSLYPSGIETQYF
TRBV2	TRBJ2-3	-	-	TGTGCCAGCAGTGGGTTCGGTACGCAGTATTTT	CASSGFGTQYF
TRBV19	TRBJ2-2	-	TRBD2	TGTGCCAGTAGATTCGGGACTAGCGGCACCGGGGAGCTGTTTTTT	CASRFGTSGTGELFF
TRBV7-9	TRBJ2-5	-	TRBD2	TGTGCCAGCAGCCGGGAGGTTCAGACCCAGTACTTC	CASSREVQTQYF
TRBV9	TRBJ2-7	-	-	TGTGCCAGCAGCGTAGACCCGACCACGGGAGTACGCTACGAGCAGTACTTC	CASSVDPTTGVRYEQYF
TRBV15	TRBJ2-7	-	TRBD2	TGTGCCACCAGCGGCCTAGCGGGAGTCACCAACGAGCAGTACTTC	CATSGLAGVTNEQYF
TRBV27	TRBJ2-7	-	-	TGTGCCAGCAGTTTTCAGGGTACCTACGAGCAGTACTTC	CASSFQGTYEQYF
TRBV10-1	TRBJ2-7	-	-	TGCGCCAGCAGTGAGAGATTAACAGGACTATACTACGAGCAGTACTTC	CASSERLTGLYYEQYF
TRBV4-2	TRBJ2-7	-	TRBD2	TGTGCCAGCAGCCCCAGGGAGCGGGAAACAACCTACGAGCAGTACTTC	CASSPRERETTYEQYF
TRBV6-5	TRBJ1-4	-	TRBD1	TGTGCCAGCAGTTCGCAGGGGACAGGGATAAAGGAAAAACTGTTTTTT	CASSSQGTGIKEKLFF
TRBV28	TRBJ1-4	-	-	TGTGCCAGCAGTTTGTCGGGACGGCATAATGAAAAACTGTTTTTT	CASSLSGRHNEKLFF
TRBV18	TRBJ2-5	-	TRBD2	TGTGCCAGCTCACCAACGACTAGCGGGGGGGAGACCCAGTACTTC	CASSPTTSGGETQYF